The source of this T cell receptor (beta chain) is a study of tumor and adjacent non-tumor tissue in lung cancer. Study outcomes and limitations: Significantly higher TCR diversity was found in tumor than normal lung.

RNA was extracted from bulk tissue without any cell sorting. This clonotype was seen a handful of times. Its specificity is not known. The library came from three nested PCR rounds adapted from ARM-PCR protocols. From the multiplex PCR reads, TCRdb called clonotypes with MiXCR, one entry per CDR3 protein. This sample carries around 99,000 distinct CDR3 sequences, about 75% of them seen once, and the ten largest clones take about 40%. Germline values: CDR1 SGHAT, CDR2 FQNNGV. V lost 0 bases to trimming and J lost 15 bases, with 16 bases between them. This CDR3 contains 13 residues. This chain joins TRBV11-2 and TRBJ2-3; D possibly uses TRBD1 or TRBD2 (5 bases each). The receptor was isolated from a woman aged 55-69 years with non-small cell lung cancer. The sequencing sample was made of lung tumor tissue. The CDR3 sequence is CASSLDRDLRFYF. CDR3 nucleotides: TGTGCCAGCAGCTTAGACCGGGACCTCCGATTTTATTTT.